Below, 21 T cell receptor beta chains from the same sample are listed, as sequenced in a study of T cells expressing NK-cell markers. Following a re-call of the 5' RACE reads, TCRdb has one entry per CDR3 protein and lacks DNA. Its table records some 460,000 distinct CDR3 sequences. The sequencing sample was made of blood T cells: a sorted CD56 or NKG2C T cell subset, CD4+ or CD8+ T cells, or bulk PBMC T cells (not recorded which). The receptor source for this set is a woman aged 45-65 years in good health.

This sequence joins TRBV6-2 or TRBV6-3 and TRBJ1-1. The CDR3 length is 13 residues. CDR1 and CDR2 (germline): MNHEY, SVGEGT. The CDR3 sequence is CASRFGFWAEAFF.

The rearrangement uses TRBV20-1 and TRBJ2-5; the D gene TCRdb calls, TRBD1, cannot be checked with no DNA. Germline V gene sequence: CDR1 DFQATT, CDR2 SNEGSKA (reference sequence). The CDR3 totals 16 residues. The CDR3 sequence: CSARDGTGGLGETQYF.

This chain joins TRBV6-2 or TRBV6-3 and TRBJ2-6; the TCRdb call, TRBD1, lacks DNA for checking. This CDR3 is 18 amino acids long. Germline CDR1 MNHEY, CDR2 SVGEGT. CDR3: CASSYQQGSGSGANVLTF.

This sequence joins TRBV19 and TRBJ2-7; TCRdb selects TRBD2, and the lack of DNA leaves this call unchecked. Germline values: CDR1 LNHDA, CDR2 SQIVND (reference sequence). This CDR3 contains 15 residues. The CDR3 sequence: CASSLLAGVEGEQYF.

The chain employs TRBV5-1 and TRBJ2-1; TCRdb proposes TRBD1, but this gene call is untestable without DNA. The CDR3 extends over 15 amino acids. The germline V gene encodes CDR1 SGHRS and CDR2 YFSETQ. The CDR3 sequence: CASAGGQGDYNEQFF. The whole variable domain, remainder taken from reference TRBV5-1 and TRBJ2-1, is KAGVTQTPRYLIKTRGQQVTLSCSPISGHRSVSWYQQTPGQGLQFLFEYFSETQRNKGNFPGRFSGRQFSNSRSEMNVSTLELGDSALYLCASAGGQGDYNEQFFGPGTRLTVL.

The chain recombines TRBV3-1 with TRBJ2-2; the TCRdb call, TRBD2, lacks DNA for checking. This CDR3 is 16 amino acids long. Germline CDR1 is LGHDT and CDR2 is YNNKEL (reference sequence). The CDR3 sequence: CASSQLREGGTGELFF.

The chain couples TRBV20-1 to TRBJ1-5. This CDR3 comprises 15 residues. Germline V gives CDR1 DFQATT, CDR2 SNEGSKA (reference sequence). CDR3 residues: CSASAQIYSNQPQHF.

This rearrangement joins TRBV12-3 or TRBV12-4 to TRBJ2-1. The CDR3 has 14 residues. The CDR3: CASSLRELYNEQFF.

The chain links TRBV20-1 to TRBJ1-1; TCRdb outputs TRBD1, but without DNA this stays unchecked. CDR1 is DFQATT, CDR2 SNEGSKA, per germline (reference sequence). This CDR3 contains 11 residues. CDR3 in amino acids: CSATPQGEAFF.

The J gene is TRBJ1-2, the V gene TRBV4-1; TCRdb's D call, TRBD1, is unchecked because there is no DNA. This CDR3 has 18 amino acids. Looked up from germline, CDR1 is MGHRA and CDR2 is YSYEKL. The CDR3 protein is CASSQGVGPGQGFYGYTF.

Here the CDR3 reads CASSGTSGRAGEQYF. The chain links TRBV9 to TRBJ2-7; TCRdb's assignment of TRBD2 cannot be checked, as there is no DNA. There are 15 residues in the CDR3. Germline CDR1 and CDR2: SGDLS and YYNGEE.

The genes are TRBV19 and TRBJ1-3; absent DNA, TCRdb's TRBD1 call cannot be checked. Germline V gives CDR1 LNHDA, CDR2 SQIVND (reference sequence). The CDR3 totals 15 residues. This chain's CDR3 is CASSIPGRAGNTIYF.

The chain recombines TRBV11-3 with TRBJ1-2. CDR1 and CDR2 from the germline V gene are SGHNT and YENEEA. The CDR3 contains 13 residues. CDR3 sequence reads: CASSLDTRNGYTF.

The chain has TRBV28 and TRBJ1-5; lacking DNA, the TRBD1 call made by TCRdb goes unchecked. The CDR3 is 14 residues long. Germline V lookup: CDR1 MDHEN, CDR2 SYDVKM. The CDR3 region is CASSVRDSHQPQHF.

The chain couples TRBV7-7 to TRBJ2-2. This CDR3 has 16 amino acids. Per germline, CDR1 SSHAT and CDR2 FNYEAQ (reference sequence). The CDR3 here is CASSASRTTNTGELFF.

V usage is TRBV4-1 and J usage is TRBJ1-5; TCRdb's D gene call, TRBD1, goes unchecked for lack of DNA. The CDR3 is 16 amino acids. Germline values: CDR1 MGHRA, CDR2 YSYEKL. Here the CDR3 reads CASSQISGGGRQPQHF.

This chain uses TRBV18 with TRBJ1-3. This CDR3 has 16 residues. Germline loops: CDR1 KGHSH, CDR2 LQKENI. CDR3 residues: CASSPQSQGSGNTIYF.

V usage is TRBV4-1 and J usage is TRBJ2-7. The CDR3 covers 14 residues. Germline-derived CDR1 and CDR2 are MGHRA and YSYEKL. The CDR3 protein is CASSQAESYKEQYF.

The chain couples TRBV7-2 to TRBJ1-2; as DNA is missing, the TRBD1 call by TCRdb cannot be tested. This CDR3 comprises 15 residues. Germline values: CDR1 SGHTA, CDR2 FQGNSA. CDR3 amino acids: CASSLGQGANYGYTF.

The V and J genes are TRBV6-5 and TRBJ2-5; the TCRdb call, TRBD1, lacks DNA for checking. Germline V gives CDR1 MNHEY, CDR2 SVGAGI. The CDR3 loop spans 15 amino acids. CDR3 loop: CASSRGFSEGETQYF.

This chain links TRBV6-1 with TRBJ2-3; TCRdb indicates TRBD1, and absent DNA this call remains unverified. In germline, CDR1 is MNHNS, CDR2 SASEGT. This CDR3 comprises 14 residues. The CDR3 reads CASSPTGPPDTQYF.